Listed below are T cell receptor beta chains from one sample, sequenced in a study of CD8+ T cells in alopecia areata. The repertoire was sequenced with immunoSEQ multiplex PCR; TCRdb's copy has only in-frame clones and lacks some. The sample has 95,000 to 100,000 clones; approximately 63% are singletons. The source material was CD8+ T cells sorted from blood, sampled at approximately week 56, from a patient treated with tofacitinib. Every receptor here comes from a human donor with alopecia areata. CDR3s include the opening cysteine and the closing phenylalanine or tryptophan. The D gene is left open where the match is weak. The size of a clone is reported for some rows only, either as once, few or many, or as a class for expanded clones.

>NA|TRBJ2-1|TRBV9|NA
CASSAGQGGGNEQFF
TGTGCCAGCAGCGCAGGACAGGGAGGGGGCAATGAGCAGTTCTTC
>NA|TRBJ1-1|TRBV2|NA
CASSGQGIEAFF
TGTGCCAGCAGTGGGCAGGGGATTGAAGCTTTCTTT
>NA|TRBJ2-7|TRBV15|TRBD2
CATSRDRGLAYEQYF
TGTGCCACCAGCAGAGACCGGGGACTAGCATACGAGCAGTACTTC
>NA|TRBJ1-5|TRBV18|NA
CASSPSVGSNQPQHF
TGTGCCAGCTCACCATCCGTGGGAAGCAATCAGCCCCAGCATTTT
>NA|TRBJ2-3|TRBV7-8|TRBD1
CASSTLTGIGVDTQYF
TGTGCCAGCAGCACGTTGACAGGGATTGGTGTAGATACGCAGTATTTT
>NA|TRBJ1-5|TRBV30|NA
CAWSHGGDQPQHF
TGTGCCTGGAGTCACGGGGGAGATCAGCCCCAGCATTTT
>NA|TRBJ2-7|TRBV2|NA
CASMSRGEQYF
TGTGCCAGCATGAGCAGGGGCGAGCAGTACTTC
>NA|TRBJ1-1|TRBV5-1|NA
CASSLPTSSTEAFF
TGCGCCAGCAGCTTGCCCACAAGTAGCACTGAAGCTTTCTTT
>NA|TRBJ2-1|TRBV7-9|NA
CASSFGVNEQFF
TGTGCCAGCAGCTTCGGGGTCAATGAGCAGTTCTTC
>NA|TRBJ2-7|TRBV9|NA
CASSVGSTYEQYF
TGTGCCAGCAGCGTAGGGTCGACATACGAGCAGTACTTC
>NA|TRBJ2-3|TRBV6-1|NA
CASDGDHTDTQYF
TGTGCCAGTGATGGGGACCACACAGATACGCAGTATTTT
>NA|TRBJ2-6|TRBV30|NA
CAGNGGNVLTF
TGTGCCGGAAACGGGGGCAACGTCCTGACTTTC
>NA|TRBJ2-1|TRBV11-2|NA
CASSLGGLGQFF
TGTGCCAGCAGCTTGGGGGGGCTGGGGCAGTTCTTC
>NA|TRBJ2-2|TRBV7-9|TRBD1
CASSDTTGGRENTGELFF
TGTGCCAGCAGCGACACAACAGGGGGGAGAGAGAACACCGGGGAGCTGTTTTTT
>NA|TRBJ2-1|TRBV27|TRBD2
CASRSGGPYNEQFF
TGTGCCAGCAGGAGCGGGGGGCCCTACAATGAGCAGTTCTTC
>NA|TRBJ1-2|TRBV4-1|NA
CASSPHGGYDYGYTF
TGCGCCAGCAGCCCTCACGGCGGGTACGACTATGGCTACACCTTC
>NA|TRBJ2-2|TRBV18|NA
CASSPNITSFTGELFF
TGTGCCAGCTCACCAAACATAACGAGTTTCACCGGGGAGCTGTTTTTT
>NA|TRBJ2-6|TRBV4-1|NA
CASSQERQPQGANVLTF
TGCGCCAGCAGCCAAGAGAGGCAGCCCCAGGGGGCCAACGTCCTGACTTTC
>NA|TRBJ1-2|TRBV25-1|TRBD1
CASRTGSSGYTF
TGTGCCAGCCGGACAGGGTCGTCTGGCTACACCTTC
>NA|TRBJ2-5|TRBV2|NA
CASSGGTYEETQYF
TGTGCCAGCAGTGGAGGTACCTACGAAGAGACCCAGTACTTC
>few|TRBJ1-2|TRBV15|TRBD1
CATSRDSPRGLYGYTF
TGTGCCACCAGCAGAGATTCCCCCAGGGGGCTGTATGGCTACACCTTC
>NA|TRBJ2-7|TRBV2|NA
CASSYRISYEQYF
TGTGCCAGCAGTTACAGGATAAGCTACGAGCAGTACTTC
>NA|TRBJ1-2|TRBV30|NA
CAWSVGGWLYGYTF
TGTGCCTGGAGTGTAGGGGGGTGGCTATATGGCTACACCTTC
>once|TRBJ2-5|TRBV30|TRBD2
CAWSDPAGGQETQYF
TGTGCCTGGAGTGATCCCGCCGGGGGGCAAGAGACCCAGTACTTC
>few|TRBJ1-1|TRBV29-1|NA
CSGEGISSTEAFF
TGCAGCGGTGAAGGGATTTCGAGCACTGAAGCTTTCTTT
>NA|TRBJ1-5|TRBV6-1|NA
CASSGPDPQHF
TGTGCCAGCAGTGGCCCCGACCCCCAGCATTTT
>NA|TRBJ2-1|TRBV7-9|NA
CASSLVGGDYNEQFF
TGTGCCAGCAGCTTAGTGGGGGGCGACTACAATGAGCAGTTCTTC
>NA|TRBJ2-1|TRBV29-1|TRBD2
CSLDGLAGGFNRNEQFF
TGCAGCCTTGACGGGCTAGCGGGGGGCTTCAATCGGAATGAGCAGTTCTTC
>NA|TRBJ1-5|TRBV4-1|NA
CASSDQDVRQPQHF
TGCGCCAGCAGCGACCAGGACGTCAGGCAGCCCCAGCATTTT
>NA|TRBJ2-5|TRBV7-9|TRBD2
CASSLATSGPRQETQYF
TGTGCCAGCAGCTTAGCGACTAGCGGCCCTCGCCAAGAGACCCAGTACTTC
>few|TRBJ1-2|TRBV2|TRBD1
CASSESGTGYGYTF
TGTGCCAGCAGTGAATCTGGGACAGGGTATGGCTACACCTTC
>NA|TRBJ2-1|TRBV5-6|TRBD2
CASSLGAGDNEQFF
TGTGCCAGCAGCTTGGGAGCGGGGGACAATGAGCAGTTCTTC
>NA|TRBJ2-5|TRBV4-1|TRBD1
CASSHPGTGGETQYF
TGCGCCAGCAGCCATCCCGGGACAGGAGGGGAGACCCAGTACTTC
>few|TRBJ2-7|TRBV2|NA
CASLGSYEQYF
TGTGCCAGCCTCGGGAGCTACGAGCAGTACTTC
>NA|TRBJ1-1|TRBV29-1|NA
CSVAGAGTEAFF
TGCAGCGTTGCAGGGGCCGGCACTGAAGCTTTCTTT
>once|TRBJ2-1|TRBV7-9|NA
CASSLGEQFF
TGTGCCAGCAGCTTAGGGGAGCAGTTCTTC
>NA|TRBJ1-6|TRBV25-1|NA
CASSFSSGPSPLHF
TGTGCCAGCAGCTTTAGCTCAGGGCCTTCACCCCTCCACTTT
>NA|TRBJ2-3|TRBV6-1|TRBD2
CASSEASGGATDTQYF
TGTGCCAGCAGTGAAGCTAGCGGGGGGGCCACAGATACGCAGTATTTT
>NA|TRBJ2-5|TRBV6-5|NA
CASSTKQETQYF
TGTGCCAGCAGCACAAAGCAAGAGACCCAGTACTTC
>NA|TRBJ2-3|TRBV5-1|TRBD2
CASSYYSGDATDTQYF
TGCGCCAGCAGCTATTATAGCGGGGACGCGACAGATACGCAGTATTTT
>NA|TRBJ1-5|TRBV29-1|TRBD1
CSALTGGGNQPQHF
TGCAGCGCCCTTACAGGGGGCGGCAATCAGCCCCAGCATTTT
>few|TRBJ1-2|TRBV7-9|TRBD1
CASSPGQGRLYGYTF
TGTGCCAGCAGTCCCGGACAGGGACGTCTCTATGGCTACACCTTC
>NA|TRBJ2-2|TRBV9|TRBD1
CASSVGRDSYTGELFF
TGTGCCAGCAGCGTAGGTCGGGACAGCTACACCGGGGAGCTGTTTTTT
>NA|TRBJ1-5|TRBV9|NA
CASSVGNNQPQHF
TGTGCCAGCAGCGTAGGAAACAATCAGCCCCAGCATTTT
>NA|TRBJ2-7|TRBV7-9|TRBD1
CASSRQGDEQYF
TGTGCCAGCAGCCGCCAGGGGGACGAGCAGTACTTC
>NA|TRBJ2-2|TRBV4-1|NA
CASSHTRGELFF
TGCGCCAGCAGCCATACCCGGGGGGAGCTGTTTTTT
>few|TRBJ2-1|TRBV27|TRBD2
CASSLGLAGNEQFF
TGTGCCAGCAGTTTAGGGCTAGCGGGGAATGAGCAGTTCTTC
>NA|TRBJ1-5|TRBV11-2|TRBD1
CASSLGQGFNQPQHF
TGTGCCAGCAGCTTGGGACAGGGCTTCAATCAGCCCCAGCATTTT
>NA|TRBJ2-5|TRBV30|NA
CAWGGDSQETQYF
TGTGCCTGGGGCGGGGACAGCCAAGAGACCCAGTACTTC
>few|TRBJ2-3|TRBV9|NA
CASSSKSGGRTDTQYF
TGTGCCAGCAGCTCTAAGTCCGGCGGGCGAACAGATACGCAGTATTTT
>NA|TRBJ1-5|TRBV6-1|NA
CASLLGLSNQPQHF
TGTGCCAGCTTATTGGGGCTTAGCAATCAGCCCCAGCATTTT
>NA|TRBJ2-7|TRBV27|NA
CASSHLRQAYEQYF
TGTGCCAGCAGCCACCTACGACAGGCCTACGAGCAGTACTTC
>NA|TRBJ1-5|TRBV6-5|NA
CASSYSTRGDQPQHF
TGTGCCAGCAGTTACTCGACGCGGGGGGATCAGCCCCAGCATTTT